Below are 22 T cell receptor beta chains sequenced from a single sample in a study of cytomegalovirus exposure and HLA in healthy donors. The primer mix had 60 Vbeta and 13 Jbeta primers. TCRdb's copy holds only in-frame clones and misses some; the assay was immunoSEQ multiplex PCR. The sample comprises roughly 160,000 clones, over 60% of which are singletons, and 1.5% rests with the top ten. The specimen sequenced was PBMCs. These receptors came from a girl aged 10-17 years in good health and CMV-seronegative.

The genes are TRBV29-1 and TRBJ1-1; perhaps TRBD1 as D (5 bases). The CDR3 consists of 12 residues. Per germline, CDR1 SQVTM and CDR2 ANQGSEA. Trimming cost V 6 bases and J 5 bases, with 13 bases left between them. The CDR3: CSVTGPETEAFF. CDR3 coding DNA: TGCAGCGTCACAGGCCCCGAGACTGAAGCTTTCTTT. The whole variable domain, filled in from reference TRBV29-1 and TRBJ1-1, reads SAVISQKPSRDICQRGTSLTIQCQVDSQVTMMFWYRQQPGQSLTLIATANQGSEATYESGFVIDKFPISRPNLTFSTLTVSNMSPEDSSIYLCSVTGPETEAFFGQGTRLTVV.

This clone was observed a handful of times. V usage is TRBV5-6 and J usage is TRBJ2-7; no clear D gene. The CDR3 spans 14 residues. Germline V lookup: CDR1 SGHDT, CDR2 YYEEEE. Trimming removed 0 bases at V and 2 bases at J, with 9 bases between. The CDR3 reads CASSLVTDPYEQYF. The CDR3 bases are TGTGCCAGCAGCTTGGTAACAGATCCCTACGAGCAGTACTTC. Based on the CDR3 plus reference TRBV5-6 and TRBJ2-7, the full variable domain is DAGVTQSPTHLIKTRGQQVTLRCSPKSGHDTVSWYQQALGQGPQFIFQYYEEEERQRGNFPDRFSGHQFPNYSSELNVNALLLGDSALYLCASSLVTDPYEQYFGPGTRLTVT.

The chain links TRBV10-3 to TRBJ1-1; tentatively, D is TRBD1 (5 bases). Germline loops: CDR1 ENHRY, CDR2 SYGVKD. Trimming took off 4 bases at V and 3 bases at J, with 9 bases between the two ends. There are 13 residues in the CDR3. The CDR3 bases are TGTGCCATCAGTGCCGACAGCGACACTGAAGCTTTCTTT. The encoded protein is CAISADSDTEAFF.

The sample holds a few counts of this clone. The chain uses TRBV5-1 and TRBJ1-4, with 7 positions matching TRBD1. The J segment lost 0 bases and the V segment lost 4 bases, leaving 9 bases of the junction unmatched. This CDR3 has 17 amino acids. The germline V gene has CDR1 SGHRS and CDR2 YFSETQ. The CDR3 DNA sequence: TGCGCCAGCAGCCCCTCGGGACAGATTACAACTAATGAAAAACTGTTTTTT. This codes for CASSPSGQITTNEKLFF.

The CDR3, as DNA: TGTGCCAGTAGCCCTATCCAGGGGATTCTGAACACTGAAGCTTTCTTT. Translating gives CASSPIQGILNTEAFF. The chain links TRBV19 to TRBJ1-1, with a tentative D call TRBD1 (6 bases). Trimming left V 6 bases short and J 0 bases short, with 17 bases between. CDR1 is LNHDA and CDR2 is SQIVND in the germline V gene (reference sequence). The CDR3 is 16 residues long.

V gene TRBV7-3 combines with J gene TRBJ1-1; D is ambiguous. Germline assignment: CDR1 SGHTA and CDR2 FQGTGA. Trimming took 1 base from V and 0 from J, leaving 9 bases between them. This CDR3 comprises 15 residues. CDR3 in amino acids: CASSLRADLNTEAFF. In DNA, the CDR3 is TGTGCCAGCAGCTTAAGGGCTGATCTGAACACTGAAGCTTTCTTT.

The chain has TRBV5-1 and TRBJ1-1; perhaps TRBD1 as D (6 bases). Germline V CDR1 and CDR2: SGHRS, YFSETQ. V was trimmed by 4 bases and J by 2 bases, leaving 12 bases between them. The CDR3 sequence is 14 residues long. The CDR3 DNA reads TGCGCCAGCAGCCCCCCGGACAGAAACACTGAAGCTTTCTTT. This gives the protein CASSPPDRNTEAFF.

This clone has a handful of counts. This chain joins TRBV5-1 and TRBJ1-2; tentatively, D is TRBD1 (6 bases). The CDR3 is 14 amino acids. The V gene's germline CDR1 is SGHRS and CDR2 YFSETQ. The germline V and J ends were trimmed by 4 bases and 2 bases, with 12 bases remaining between them. CDR3 sequence reads: CASSPGQPNYGYTF. Written as DNA, the CDR3 is TGCGCCAGCAGCCCCGGACAGCCGAACTATGGCTACACCTTC.

This clone was counted a few times. J is TRBJ1-5 and V is TRBV6-6; 7 nucleotides align to TRBD1. CDR1 is MNHNY and CDR2 is SVGAGI in the germline V gene (reference sequence). The CDR3 sequence is 14 residues long. The V and J ends lost 8 bases and 4 bases, in that order; junction bases with no gene match: 8. CDR3 sequence reads: CASSNPGQNQPQHF. In DNA form, the CDR3 reads TGTGCCAGCTCAAATCCGGGACAGAATCAGCCCCAGCATTTT.

The chain couples TRBV28 to TRBJ1-5; 11 bases line up with TRBD1. CDR1 and CDR2 from the germline V gene are MDHEN and SYDVKM. V dropped 6 bases and J dropped 6; count of bases not matched to a gene: 10. This CDR3 spans 16 amino acids. In DNA, the CDR3 is TGTGCCAGCAGAATGTCGGGGACAGGGGGTACTCAGCCCCAGCATTTT. It codes for CASRMSGTGGTQPQHF.

The chain links TRBV6-6 to TRBJ1-3; D is unresolved. The CDR3 extends over 14 amino acids. Germline CDR1 is MNHNY and CDR2 is SVGAGI (reference sequence). V lost 5 bases and J lost 8, with 16 bases in between. The CDR3: CASSHPGIWDTIYF. DNA of the CDR3: TGTGCCAGCAGTCACCCGGGAATATGGGACACCATATATTTT.

V gene TRBV18 combines with J gene TRBJ2-3; D unclear. Trimming took off 3 bases at V and 4 bases at J, with 11 bases between the two ends. Per the germline V gene, CDR1 is KGHSH and CDR2 is LQKENI. The length of the CDR3 is 14 residues. The CDR3 sequence: CASSPITTPDTQYF. The CDR3 DNA reads as TGTGCCAGCTCACCTATCACAACCCCAGATACGCAGTATTTT.

This chain links TRBV29-1 with TRBJ1-4; a weak D match, TRBD1 (6 bases). This CDR3 comprises 13 residues. Trimming pared 4 bases from V and 3 bases from J, leaving 9 bases between. Germline V CDR1 and CDR2: SQVTM, ANQGSEA. This CDR3 reads CSVAQGPNEKLFF. CDR3 sequence (DNA): TGCAGCGTTGCCCAGGGGCCTAATGAAAAACTGTTTTTT. Full variable domain (rest looked up from reference TRBV29-1 and TRBJ1-4): SAVISQKPSRDICQRGTSLTIQCQVDSQVTMMFWYRQQPGQSLTLIATANQGSEATYESGFVIDKFPISRPNLTFSTLTVSNMSPEDSSIYLCSVAQGPNEKLFFGSGTQLSVL.

The CDR3 here is CASSAGMTNTEAFF. CDR3 sequence (DNA): TGTGCCAGCTCCGCCGGGATGACGAACACTGAAGCTTTCTTT. The gene calls are TRBV6-1 and TRBJ1-1, with no clear D. V lost 8 bases and J lost 1, with 14 bases in between. Looked up from germline, CDR1 is MNHNS and CDR2 is SASEGT. The CDR3 loop spans 14 amino acids.

The V and J genes are TRBV20-1 and TRBJ1-1; D is unresolved. This CDR3 region has 11 residues. V was pared by 5 bases and J by 0 bases, with 4 bases between. In germline, CDR1 is DFQATT, CDR2 SNEGSKA (reference sequence). CDR3 protein: CSAGLNTEAFF. DNA for the CDR3: TGCAGTGCTGGCCTGAACACTGAAGCTTTCTTT.

The chain joins TRBV6-5 to TRBJ2-5, with D perhaps matching TRBD2 (5 bases). The CDR3 runs to 16 residues. Deletions cut 2 bases from V and 2 bases from J, with 15 bases between. In germline, CDR1 is MNHEY, CDR2 SVGAGI. This CDR3 reads CASSYLLGGLQETQYF. The CDR3 region has the DNA TGTGCCAGCAGTTACCTCTTAGGAGGTTTGCAAGAGACCCAGTACTTC.

V gene TRBV5-1 combines with J gene TRBJ2-6, with 10 bases aligning to TRBD1. V was pared by 0 bases and J by 4 bases, with 7 bases of the junction left unmatched. Per germline, CDR1 SGHRS and CDR2 YFSETQ. CDR3 length: 18 residues. The CDR3 nucleotides read TGCGCCAGCAGCTTGGGGACAGGGGGTTTTTCCGGGGCCAACGTCCTGACTTTC. Its translation: CASSLGTGGFSGANVLTF.

The chain has TRBV5-1 and TRBJ2-7, with 7 bases fitting TRBD1. Trimming at V came to 0 bases and at J to 13 bases, leaving 4 bases not matched to a gene. The CDR3 contains 11 residues. Germline values: CDR1 SGHRS, CDR2 YFSETQ. As DNA, the CDR3 is TGCGCCAGCAGCTTGGGACAGGGAAGATACTTC. It specifies CASSLGQGRYF.

The V and J genes are TRBV7-6 and TRBJ1-1, with D maybe TRBD1 (6 bases). The CDR3 runs 15 residues. With 1 base removed from V and 4 bases from J, the gap between germline ends came to 13 bases. Germline V gene data show CDR1 as SGHVS and CDR2 as FNYEAQ. CDR3 region: CASSLVSRGGTEAFF. The CDR3 DNA reads as TGTGCCAGCAGCTTAGTGTCCAGGGGTGGCACTGAAGCTTTCTTT.

The CDR3 nucleotides read TGTGCCAGCAGTGGGACTAGCGGGGGGGCCAAGCAGTTCTTC. Translation gives CASSGTSGGAKQFF. The chain is built from TRBV25-1 and TRBJ2-1; TRBD2 agrees at 15 bases. Germline V CDR1 and CDR2: MGHDK, SYGVNS. The CDR3 length is 14 residues. Trimming took 4 bases from V and 11 from J; bases not matched to a gene: 3. Supplemented by reference TRBV25-1 and TRBJ2-1, the full variable domain reads EADIYQTPRYLVIGTGKKITLECSQTMGHDKMYWYQQDPGMELHLIHYSYGVNSTEKGDLSSESTVSRIRTEHFPLTLESARPSHTSQYLCASSGTSGGAKQFFGPGTRLTVL.

The rearrangement joins TRBV2 to TRBJ2-7, with TRBD2 as a possible D gene (6 bases). The CDR3 runs 14 residues. Germline CDR1 SNHLY, CDR2 FYNNEI. The V and J ends lost 4 bases and 6 bases respectively, with 16 bases between them. The CDR3 spells CASSARGGVVEQYF. In DNA, the CDR3 is TGTGCCAGCAGTGCGCGTGGAGGGGTTGTCGAGCAGTACTTC.

This sequence joins TRBV13 and TRBJ1-2; TRBD1 aligns across 11 bases. Unmatched junction bases numbered 0, after V lost 6 bases and J lost 3 bases. Per germline, CDR1 PRHDT and CDR2 FYEKMQ (reference sequence). This CDR3 is 13 amino acids long. CDR3 residues: CASRGQGDYGYTF. The CDR3 DNA sequence: TGTGCCAGCAGGGGACAGGGGGACTATGGCTACACCTTC.